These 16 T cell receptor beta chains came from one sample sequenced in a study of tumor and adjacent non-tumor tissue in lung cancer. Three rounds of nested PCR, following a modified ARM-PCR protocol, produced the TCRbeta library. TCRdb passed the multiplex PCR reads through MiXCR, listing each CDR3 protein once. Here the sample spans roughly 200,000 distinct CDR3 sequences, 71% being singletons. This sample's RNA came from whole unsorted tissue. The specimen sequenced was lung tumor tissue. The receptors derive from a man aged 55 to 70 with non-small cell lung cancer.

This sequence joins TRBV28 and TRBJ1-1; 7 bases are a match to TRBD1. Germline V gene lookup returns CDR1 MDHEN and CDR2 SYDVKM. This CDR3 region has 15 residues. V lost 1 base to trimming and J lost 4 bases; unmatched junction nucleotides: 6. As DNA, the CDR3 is TGTGCCAGCAGTTTATTCCAGGGGGTAGGCACTGAAGCTTTCTTT. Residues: CASSLFQGVGTEAFF.

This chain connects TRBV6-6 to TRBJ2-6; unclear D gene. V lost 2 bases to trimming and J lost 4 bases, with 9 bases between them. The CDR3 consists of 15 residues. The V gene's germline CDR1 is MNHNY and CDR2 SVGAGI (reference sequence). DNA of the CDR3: TGTGCCAGCAGTTACGACTTTTCCGGGGCCAACGTCCTGACTTTC. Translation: CASSYDFSGANVLTF.

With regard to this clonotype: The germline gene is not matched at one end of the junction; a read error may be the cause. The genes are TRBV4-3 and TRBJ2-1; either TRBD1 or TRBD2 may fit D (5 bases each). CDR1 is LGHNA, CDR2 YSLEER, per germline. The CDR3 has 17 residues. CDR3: CASSHTTGTQYPHEQFF. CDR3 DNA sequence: TGCGCTAGCAGCCACACCACCGGGACCCAGTACCCGCATGAGCAGTTCTTC.

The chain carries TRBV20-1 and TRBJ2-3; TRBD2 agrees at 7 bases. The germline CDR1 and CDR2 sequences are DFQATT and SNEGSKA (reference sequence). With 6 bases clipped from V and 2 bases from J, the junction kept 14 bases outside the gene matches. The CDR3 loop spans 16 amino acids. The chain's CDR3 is CSAIGTNGEDTDTQYF. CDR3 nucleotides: TGCAGTGCGATAGGGACTAACGGTGAAGACACAGATACGCAGTATTTT.

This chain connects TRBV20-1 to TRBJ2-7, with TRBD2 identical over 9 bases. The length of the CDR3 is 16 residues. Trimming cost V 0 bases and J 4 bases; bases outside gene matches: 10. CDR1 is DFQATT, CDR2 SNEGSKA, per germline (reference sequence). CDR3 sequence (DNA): TGCAGTGCTAGAGAGTCGAGTAGCGGGAGCTCATACGAGCAGTACTTC. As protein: CSARESSSGSSYEQYF.

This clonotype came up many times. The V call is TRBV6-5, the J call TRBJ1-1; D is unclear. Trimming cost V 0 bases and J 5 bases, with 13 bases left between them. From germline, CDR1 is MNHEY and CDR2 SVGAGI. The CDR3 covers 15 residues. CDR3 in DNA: TGTGCCAGCAGTTACTCGAATAAGGGAGATACTGAAGCTTTCTTT. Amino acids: CASSYSNKGDTEAFF.

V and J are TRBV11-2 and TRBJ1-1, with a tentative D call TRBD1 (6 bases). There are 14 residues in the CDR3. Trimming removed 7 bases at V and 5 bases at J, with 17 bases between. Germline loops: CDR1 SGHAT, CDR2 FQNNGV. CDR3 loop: CASNFQTGSTEAFF. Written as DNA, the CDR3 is TGTGCCAGCAACTTCCAAACAGGGAGTACTGAAGCTTTCTTT.

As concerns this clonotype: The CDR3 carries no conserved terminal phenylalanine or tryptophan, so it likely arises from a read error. Written as DNA, the CDR3 is TGCAGTGCTAGAGATGAACAGGCTGTCTACGAGCAGTACCTC. Amino acid sequence: CSARDEQAVYEQYL. This chain connects TRBV20-1 to TRBJ2-7, with a possible D match to TRBD1 (5 bases). The germline V gene encodes CDR1 DFQATT and CDR2 SNEGSKA (reference sequence). The V end was cut by 0 bases, the J end by 3 bases, with 12 bases between. The CDR3 has 14 amino acids.

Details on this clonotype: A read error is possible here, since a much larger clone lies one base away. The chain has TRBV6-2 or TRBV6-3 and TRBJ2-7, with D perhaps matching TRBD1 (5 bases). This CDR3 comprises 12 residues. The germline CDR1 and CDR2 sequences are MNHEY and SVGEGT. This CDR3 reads CVGSGRDYEQYF. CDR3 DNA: TGTGTCGGATCCGGCAGGGACTACGAGCAGTACTTC.

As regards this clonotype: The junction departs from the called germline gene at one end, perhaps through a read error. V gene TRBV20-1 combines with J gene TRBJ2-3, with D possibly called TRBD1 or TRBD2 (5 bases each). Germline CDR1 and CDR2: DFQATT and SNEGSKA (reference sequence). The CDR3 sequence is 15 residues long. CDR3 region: CSARAPGTRTDTQCF. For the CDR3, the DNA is TGTAGTGCTAGAGCCCCCGGGACGCGAACAGATACGCAGTGTTTT.

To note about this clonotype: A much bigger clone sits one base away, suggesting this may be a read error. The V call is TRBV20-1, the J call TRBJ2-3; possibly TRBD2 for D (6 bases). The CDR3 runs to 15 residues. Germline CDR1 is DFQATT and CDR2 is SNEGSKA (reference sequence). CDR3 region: CSARDGGATTNTQYF. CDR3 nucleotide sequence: TGCAGTGCTCGCGACGGGGGAGCGACCACAAATACGCAGTATTTT.

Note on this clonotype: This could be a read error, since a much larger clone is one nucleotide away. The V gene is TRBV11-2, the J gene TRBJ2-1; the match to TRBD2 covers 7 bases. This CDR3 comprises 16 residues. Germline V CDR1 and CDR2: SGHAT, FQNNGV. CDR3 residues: CTSKLTAGRDYNEQFF. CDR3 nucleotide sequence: TGTACCAGCAAGCTTACGGCGGGGAGGGATTACAATGAGCAGTTCTTC. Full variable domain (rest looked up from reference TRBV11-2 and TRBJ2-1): EAGVAQSPRYKIIEKRQSVAFWCNPISGHATLYWYQQILGQGPKLLIQFQNNGVVDDSQLPKDRFSAERLKGVDSTLKIQPAKLEDSAVYLCTSKLTAGRDYNEQFFGPGTRLTVL.

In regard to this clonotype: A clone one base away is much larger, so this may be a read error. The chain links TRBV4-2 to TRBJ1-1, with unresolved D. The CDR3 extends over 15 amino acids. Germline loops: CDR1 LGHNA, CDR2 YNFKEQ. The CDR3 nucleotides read TGTGCCAGCAACCAAGATGGGCAGAGGGACACTGAAGCTTTCTTT. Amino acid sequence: CASNQDGQRDTEAFF.

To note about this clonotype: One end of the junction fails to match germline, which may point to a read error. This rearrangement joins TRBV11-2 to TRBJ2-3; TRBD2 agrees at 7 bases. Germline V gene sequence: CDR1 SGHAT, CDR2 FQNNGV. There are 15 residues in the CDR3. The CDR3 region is CASSFFLAVADTQCF. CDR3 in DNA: TGTGCCAGCAGCTTTTTCCTAGCGGTGGCTGATACGCAATGTTTT.

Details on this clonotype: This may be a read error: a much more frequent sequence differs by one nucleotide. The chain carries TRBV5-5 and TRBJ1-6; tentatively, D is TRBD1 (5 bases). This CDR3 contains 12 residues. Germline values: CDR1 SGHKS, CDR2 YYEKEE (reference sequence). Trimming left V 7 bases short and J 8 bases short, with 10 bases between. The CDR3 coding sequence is TGTGCCAGCGGGTGGGGGGATTCACCCCTCCACTTT. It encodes CASGWGDSPLHF.

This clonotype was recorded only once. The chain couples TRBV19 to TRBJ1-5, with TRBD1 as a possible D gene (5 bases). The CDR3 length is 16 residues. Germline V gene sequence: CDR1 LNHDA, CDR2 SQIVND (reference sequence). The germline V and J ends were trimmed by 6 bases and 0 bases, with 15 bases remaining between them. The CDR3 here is CASSTLTAYSNQPQHF. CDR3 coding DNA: TGTGCCAGTAGCACCCTGACAGCATATAGCAATCAGCCCCAGCATTTT. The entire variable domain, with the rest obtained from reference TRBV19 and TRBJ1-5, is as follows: DGGITQSPKYLFRKEGQNVTLSCEQNLNHDAMYWYRQDPGQGLRLIYYSQIVNDFQKGDIAEGYSVSREKKESFPLTVTSAQKNPTAFYLCASSTLTAYSNQPQHFGDGTRLSIL.